These 2 T cell receptor beta chains came from one sample sequenced in a study of T cells in Graves' hyperthyroidism and ophthalmopathy. TCR beta CDR3 regions were amplified from RNA. HTBI primers were employed in a first-round RT-PCR of the TCR CDR3. A single record per CDR3 protein comes from TCRdb applying MiXCR to the multiplex PCR reads. The data hold about 180,000 distinct CDR3 sequences, with 8% to 9.5% observed a single time. Sequencing was carried out using blood. These receptor sequences come from a woman aged 18-35 years with Graves' hyperthyroidism that later progressed to Graves' ophthalmopathy.

This clonotype was detected many times. V usage is TRBV7-9 and J usage is TRBJ2-5; TRBD2 aligns across 7 bases. The V gene's germline CDR1 is SEHNR and CDR2 FQNEAQ (reference sequence). Trimming took 5 bases from V and 0 from J; bases not matched to a gene: 6. The CDR3 runs to 15 residues. The CDR3 protein is CASSRWGGHQETQYF. The CDR3 region has the DNA TGTGCCAGCAGCCGTTGGGGGGGTCACCAAGAGACCCAGTACTTC.

CDR3 region: CAWSVNLLEQYF. CDR3 in DNA: TGTGCCTGGAGTGTAAACCTCCTCGAGCAGTACTTC. This sequence joins TRBV30 and TRBJ2-7; no clear D. The CDR3 is 12 amino acids. V gave up 0 bases and J gave up 6 bases, with 9 bases separating them. Germline CDR1 and CDR2: GTSNPN and SVGIG (reference sequence).